This entry is about one T cell receptor (beta chain). CDR3 length: 15 amino acids. Germline assignment: CDR1 SGHNT and CDR2 YYREEE (reference sequence). The V and J ends lost 4 bases and 0 bases, in that order; junction bases with no gene match: 6. In the authors' methods: Using reference gene primer amplification, nucleated cell counts were estimated. Some clones are missing from TCRdb's copy, which holds only in-frame ones; the method was immunoSEQ multiplex PCR. That table is the source of V, J and clone size, and D and trimming were worked out from the DNA. Of about 440,000 clones listed, 80% to 95% are singletons. The sample belongs to a study of blood T cell repertoires in COVID-19. Across the whole study: Acute and convalescent COVID-19 specimens originated in the United States, Italy and Spain.

Those enrolled, adults aged roughly 18 to 100 years, came from about two dozen US areas. This clonotype was sampled from a man aged 18 to 35 who had recovered from COVID-19. The sequenced sample consisted of PBMCs or T cells enriched from blood (not recorded which). The chain couples TRBV5-4 to TRBJ1-1; the match to TRBD1 covers 7 bases. This CDR3 is CASSPQQGLNTEAFF. The CDR3, as DNA: TGTGCCAGCAGCCCCCAACAGGGGCTGAACACTGAAGCTTTCTTT.